The rows below give T cell receptor beta chains drawn from one sample of a study of cytotoxic CD8 clonotypes in ibrutinib-treated CLL. The method was immunoSEQ multiplex PCR; TCRdb's version includes in-frame clones alone and lacks a portion of them. The data show around 97,000 clones, 70% to 85% seen once. The sample consisted of PBMCs, taken after 12 months of ibrutinib treatment. These receptors all come from a human donor with chronic lymphocytic leukemia. Both conserved end residues are part of each CDR3. Fields, in order: V gene, D gene, clone size, J gene, CDR3 DNA, CDR3 protein. The D gene is left open where the match is weak. Part of the rows lack a size; the others show once, few, many or a class for expanded clones.

>TRBV4-2|TRBD1|.|TRBJ1-2
TGTGCCAGCAGCCAAACCGGTAGGACAGGGGCATCTAGCTACACCTTC
CASSQTGRTGASSYTF
>TRBV5-6|.|once|TRBJ1-6
TGTGCCAGCAGCTTGGTTGGCAGGGAAGATTCACCCCTCCACTTT
CASSLVGREDSPLHF
>TRBV30|.|.|TRBJ2-7
TGTGCCTGGAGACAGGGAACTCTCTTCGAGCAGTACTTC
CAWRQGTLFEQYF
>TRBV7-9|.|once|TRBJ2-5
TGTGCCAGCAGCGCCGGGACCGGAAAACAAGAGACCCAGTACTTC
CASSAGTGKQETQYF
>TRBV6-1|.|.|TRBJ2-7
TGTGCCAGCAGTGCCGACTGGAGCTCCTACGAGCAGTACTTC
CASSADWSSYEQYF
>TRBV30|.|.|TRBJ2-3
TGTGCCTGGAGTGTTACCCCAGATACGCAGTATTTT
CAWSVTPDTQYF
>TRBV7-2|TRBD1|.|TRBJ2-2
TGTGCCAGCAGCTTAGCGCCGAGACAGGGTACCGGGGAGCTGTTTTTT
CASSLAPRQGTGELFF
>TRBV27|.|.|TRBJ2-7
TGTGCCAGCAGTCGAACATGGACGGATTCCTACGAGCAGTACTTC
CASSRTWTDSYEQYF
>TRBV6-1|.|.|TRBJ2-5
TGTGCCAGCAGTGCCGGGGGAGAGACCCAGTACTTC
CASSAGGETQYF
>TRBV18|.|.|TRBJ2-2
TGTGCCAGCTCAGCGACTCCTACCGGGGAGCTGTTTTTT
CASSATPTGELFF
>TRBV30|.|.|TRBJ1-2
TGTGCCTGGAAGGGATCCGGCTATGGCTACACCTTC
CAWKGSGYGYTF
>TRBV19|TRBD2|.|TRBJ2-3
TGTGCCAGTAGTACCACTAGCGGGGTTCCCACAGATACGCAGTATTTT
CASSTTSGVPTDTQYF
>TRBV5-4|.|few|TRBJ1-2
TGTGCCAGCAGCTTGGCAGGGTTCGGCTACACCTTC
CASSLAGFGYTF
>TRBV19|.|.|TRBJ2-2
TGTGCCAGTAGGACAGACGCGAACACCGGGGAGCTGTTTTTT
CASRTDANTGELFF
>TRBV5-1|TRBD1|.|TRBJ2-5
TGCGCCAGCAGCTCAAAGCGACAGGGGATCCAAGAGACCCAGTACTTC
CASSSKRQGIQETQYF
>TRBV7-9|.|.|TRBJ1-6
TGTGCCAGCAGCCCTGACAGAAATAATTCACCCCTCCACTTT
CASSPDRNNSPLHF
>TRBV6-6|TRBD1|.|TRBJ2-7
TGTGCCAGCAGTTATCAGGCGGACAGGGAATACGAGCAGTACTTC
CASSYQADREYEQYF
>TRBV7-9|.|.|TRBJ1-5
TGTGCCAGCAGCTTAGATAGGAGGGAAACGCGTCAGCCCCAGCATTTT
CASSLDRRETRQPQHF
>TRBV30|TRBD1|.|TRBJ2-5
TGTGCCTGGGATCGGACAGGGCTGGGAGAGACCCGGTACTTC
CAWDRTGLGETRYF
>TRBV5-1|TRBD1|.|TRBJ1-1
TGCGCCAGCAGCTCCAGGACAGGGAAAAACACTGAAGCTTTCTTT
CASSSRTGKNTEAFF
>TRBV6-5|.|.|TRBJ1-5
TGTGCCAGCAGTTACGGGGGTAGCAATCAGCCCCAGCATTTT
CASSYGGSNQPQHF
>TRBV19|.|.|TRBJ2-2
TGTGCCACTACTCGCCCCGGGGGATCCGGGGAGCTGTTTTTT
CATTRPGGSGELFF
>TRBV5-8|TRBD1|.|TRBJ1-5
TGTGCCAGCAGCTTGACAGGGGGGAGTCAGCCCCAGCATTTT
CASSLTGGSQPQHF
>TRBV15|.|.|TRBJ1-4
TGTGCCACCAGCAGAGATCGGCAGGGCGGGGAAAAACTGTTTTTT
CATSRDRQGGEKLFF
>TRBV30|.|.|TRBJ1-2
TGTGCCTGGAGTGCGTCCGTGGGGGGCTACACCTTC
CAWSASVGGYTF
>TRBV5-1|.|.|TRBJ2-5
TGCGCCAGCAGCTTGGGCAGGGGAGAGACCCAGTACTTC
CASSLGRGETQYF
>TRBV28|.|once|TRBJ1-2
TGTGCCAGCAGTTTAAAAGGTTATGGCTACACCTTC
CASSLKGYGYTF
>TRBV18|.|.|TRBJ1-5
TGTGCCAGCTCACCAGGGTACAGGGACCAGCCCCAGCATTTT
CASSPGYRDQPQHF
>TRBV19|TRBD2|.|TRBJ2-7
TGTGCCAGTAGTATCAGATCTTCTAGCGGGGGGAACTACGAGCAGTACTTC
CASSIRSSSGGNYEQYF
>TRBV28|TRBD1|few|TRBJ1-5
TGTGCCAGCAGTTCAGACAGGGCACAGCCCCAGCATTTT
CASSSDRAQPQHF
>TRBV5-1|TRBD1|.|TRBJ2-1
TGCGCCAGCAGCCGCGACGGGACAGGGGTCTACAATGAGCAGTTCTTC
CASSRDGTGVYNEQFF